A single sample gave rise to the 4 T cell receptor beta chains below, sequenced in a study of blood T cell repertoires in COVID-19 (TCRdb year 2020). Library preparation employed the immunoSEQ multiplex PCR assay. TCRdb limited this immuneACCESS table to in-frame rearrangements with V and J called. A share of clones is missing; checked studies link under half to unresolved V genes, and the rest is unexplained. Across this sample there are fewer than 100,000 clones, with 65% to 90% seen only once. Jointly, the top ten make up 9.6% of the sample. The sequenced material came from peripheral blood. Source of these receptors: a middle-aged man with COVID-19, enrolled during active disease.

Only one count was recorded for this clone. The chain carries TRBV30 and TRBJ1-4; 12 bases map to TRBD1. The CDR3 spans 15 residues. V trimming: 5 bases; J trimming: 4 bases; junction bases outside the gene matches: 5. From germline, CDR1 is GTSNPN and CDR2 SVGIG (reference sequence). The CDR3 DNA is TGTGCCTGGGGGACAGGGGGCGCTGTTAATGAAAAACTGTTTTTT. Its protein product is CAWGTGGAVNEKLFF.

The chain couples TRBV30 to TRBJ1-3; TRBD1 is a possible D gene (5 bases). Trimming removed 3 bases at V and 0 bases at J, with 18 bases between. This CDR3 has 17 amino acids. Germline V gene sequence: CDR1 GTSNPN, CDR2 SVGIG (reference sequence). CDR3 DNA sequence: TGTGCCTGGAGACTCGACAGCCTGACTTTCTCTGGAAACACCATATATTTT. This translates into CAWRLDSLTFSGNTIYF.

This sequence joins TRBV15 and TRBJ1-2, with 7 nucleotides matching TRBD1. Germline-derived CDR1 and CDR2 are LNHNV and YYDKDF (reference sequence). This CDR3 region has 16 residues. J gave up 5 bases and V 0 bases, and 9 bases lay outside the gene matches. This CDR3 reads CATSRDTGTATYGYTF. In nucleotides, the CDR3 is TGTGCCACCAGCAGAGACACCGGGACAGCGACTTATGGCTACACCTTC.

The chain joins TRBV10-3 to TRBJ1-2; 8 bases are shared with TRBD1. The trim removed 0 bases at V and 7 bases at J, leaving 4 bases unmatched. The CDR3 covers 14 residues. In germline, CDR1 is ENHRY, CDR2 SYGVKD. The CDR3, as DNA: TGTGCCATCAGTGAGTCGCAGGGGGCAACTGGCTACACCTTC. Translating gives CAISESQGATGYTF.